A selection of T cell receptor beta chains follows, all from one sample in a study of T cells in Graves' hyperthyroidism and ophthalmopathy. MiXCR was run by TCRdb on the multiplex PCR reads, yielding one entry per CDR3 protein. The repertoire consists of 600,000 or so distinct CDR3 sequences, with 14% occurring once and the leading ten covering roughly 7%. Sequencing was performed on blood. These receptors were collected from a woman aged 18-30 years with Graves' ophthalmopathy. Both conserved end residues are trimmed from each CDR3. For some rows the clone size is stated as once, few or many, or as a class when expanded; others skip it.

CDR3,J,V,size
ASSFAGGTGELF,TRBJ2-2,TRBV7-6,-
ASSSDRGSYGYT,TRBJ1-2,TRBV7-9,-
VSSGNPGTDTQY,TRBJ2-3,TRBV5-1,-
ASSLERTANTGELF,TRBJ2-2,TRBV5-1,-
SALRGQATDTQY,TRBJ2-3,TRBV20-1,many
AWSDNQPYEQY,TRBJ2-7,TRBV30,-
ASSLSRGHEQY,TRBJ2-7,TRBV6-1,many
ASSLDGWEGSYEQY,TRBJ2-7,TRBV7-2,few
ASSAYTGGEQY,TRBJ2-7,TRBV9,-
ASRPDRGLYYEQY,TRBJ2-7,TRBV28,many
ASSYSAAGGKKNIQY,TRBJ2-4,TRBV6-2/TRBV6-3,-
ASSVEEGVNTEAF,TRBJ1-1,TRBV9,-
ASRPQRTSGALLATQY,TRBJ2-3,TRBV28,many
SVAGTVSYEQY,TRBJ2-7,TRBV29-1,many
ASSLGGTGGMDEQF,TRBJ2-1,TRBV7-9,-
ASRGGPGQPQH,TRBJ1-5,TRBV12-5,many
ASSYSSGAMGQF,TRBJ2-1,TRBV6-5,many
ASSPKGVRTGELF,TRBJ2-2,TRBV11-2,few
ASSTLIESGANVLT,TRBJ2-6,TRBV6-2/TRBV6-3,-
AWRGTGQYEQY,TRBJ2-7,TRBV30,many
ASSYWSVGLTDTQY,TRBJ2-3,TRBV6-2/TRBV6-3,many